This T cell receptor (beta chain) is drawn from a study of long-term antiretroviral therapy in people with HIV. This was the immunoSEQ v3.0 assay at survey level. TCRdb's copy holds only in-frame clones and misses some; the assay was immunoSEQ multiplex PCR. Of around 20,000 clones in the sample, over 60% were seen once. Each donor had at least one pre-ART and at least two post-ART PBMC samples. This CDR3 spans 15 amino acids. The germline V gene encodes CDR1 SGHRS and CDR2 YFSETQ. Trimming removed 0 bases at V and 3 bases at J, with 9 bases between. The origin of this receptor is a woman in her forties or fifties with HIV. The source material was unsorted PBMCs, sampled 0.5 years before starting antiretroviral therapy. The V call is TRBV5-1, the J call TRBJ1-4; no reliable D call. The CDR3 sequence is CASSLAGQSNEKLFF. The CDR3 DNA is TGCGCCAGCAGCTTGGCCGGGCAGTCTAATGAAAAACTGTTTTTT.